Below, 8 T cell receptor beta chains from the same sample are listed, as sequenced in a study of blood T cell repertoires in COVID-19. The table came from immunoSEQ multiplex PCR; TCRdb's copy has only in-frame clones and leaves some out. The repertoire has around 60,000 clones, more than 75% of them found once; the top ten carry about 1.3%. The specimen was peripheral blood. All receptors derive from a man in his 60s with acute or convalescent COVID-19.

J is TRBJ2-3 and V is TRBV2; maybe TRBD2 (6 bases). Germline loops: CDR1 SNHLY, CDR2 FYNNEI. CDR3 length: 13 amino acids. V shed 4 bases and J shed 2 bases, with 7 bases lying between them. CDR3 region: CASSGLVTDTQYF. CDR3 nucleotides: TGTGCCAGCAGTGGACTAGTCACAGATACGCAGTATTTT.

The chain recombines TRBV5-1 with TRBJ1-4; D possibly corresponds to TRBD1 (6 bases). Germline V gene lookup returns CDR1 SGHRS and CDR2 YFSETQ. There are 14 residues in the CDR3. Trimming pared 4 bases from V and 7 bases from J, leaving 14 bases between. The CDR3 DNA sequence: TGCGCCAGCAGCCCCGGGGGGGCTGGTGAAAAACTGTTTTTT. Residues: CASSPGGAGEKLFF.

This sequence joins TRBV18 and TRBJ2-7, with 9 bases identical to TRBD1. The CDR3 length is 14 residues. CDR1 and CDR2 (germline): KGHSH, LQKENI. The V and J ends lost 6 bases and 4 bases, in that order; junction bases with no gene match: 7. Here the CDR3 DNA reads TGTGCCAGCTCGAAAAACAGGGGGCTGTACGAGCAGTACTTC. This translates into CASSKNRGLYEQYF.

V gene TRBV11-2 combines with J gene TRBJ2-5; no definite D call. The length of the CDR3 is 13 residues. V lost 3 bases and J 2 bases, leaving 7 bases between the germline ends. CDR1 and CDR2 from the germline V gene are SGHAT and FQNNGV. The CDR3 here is CASSFGAQETQYF. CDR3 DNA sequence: TGTGCCAGCAGCTTTGGAGCACAAGAGACCCAGTACTTC. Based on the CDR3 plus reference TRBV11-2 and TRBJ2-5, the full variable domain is EAGVAQSPRYKIIEKRQSVAFWCNPISGHATLYWYQQILGQGPKLLIQFQNNGVVDDSQLPKDRFSAERLKGVDSTLKIQPAKLEDSAVYLCASSFGAQETQYFGPGTRLLVL.

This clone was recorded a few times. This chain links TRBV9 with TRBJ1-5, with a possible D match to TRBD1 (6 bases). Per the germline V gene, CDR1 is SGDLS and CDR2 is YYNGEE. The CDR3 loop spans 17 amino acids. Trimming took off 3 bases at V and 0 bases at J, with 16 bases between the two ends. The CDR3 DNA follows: TGTGCCAGCAGCGCCTTCGGACAGACTCTTAGCAATCAGCCCCAGCATTTT. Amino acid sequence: CASSAFGQTLSNQPQHF.

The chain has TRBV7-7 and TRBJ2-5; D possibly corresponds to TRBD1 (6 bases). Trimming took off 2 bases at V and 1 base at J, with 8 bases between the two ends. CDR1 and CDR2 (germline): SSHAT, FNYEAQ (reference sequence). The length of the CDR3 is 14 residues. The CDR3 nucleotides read TGTGCCAGCAGCTTAATAGGGGGCCAAGAGACCCAGTACTTC. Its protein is CASSLIGGQETQYF.

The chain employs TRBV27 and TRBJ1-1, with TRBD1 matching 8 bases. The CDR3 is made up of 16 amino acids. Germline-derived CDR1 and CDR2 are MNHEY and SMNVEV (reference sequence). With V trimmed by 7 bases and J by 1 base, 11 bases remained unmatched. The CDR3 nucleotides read TGTGCCAGCATGATCAGGGGGCGCGGGGGGAACACTGAAGCTTTCTTT. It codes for CASMIRGRGGNTEAFF.

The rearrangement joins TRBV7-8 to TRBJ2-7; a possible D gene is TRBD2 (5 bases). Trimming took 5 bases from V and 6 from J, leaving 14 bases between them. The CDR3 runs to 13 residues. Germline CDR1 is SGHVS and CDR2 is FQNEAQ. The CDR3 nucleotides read TGTGCCAGCAGCCCCCGGCGGGTCGGCGAGCAGTACTTC. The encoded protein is CASSPRRVGEQYF. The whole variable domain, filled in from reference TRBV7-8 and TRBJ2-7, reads GAGVSQSPRYKVAKRGQDVALRCDPISGHVSLFWYQQALGQGPEFLTYFQNEAQLDKSGLPSDRFFAERPEGSVSTLKIQRTQQEDSAVYLCASSPRRVGEQYFGPGTRLTVT.